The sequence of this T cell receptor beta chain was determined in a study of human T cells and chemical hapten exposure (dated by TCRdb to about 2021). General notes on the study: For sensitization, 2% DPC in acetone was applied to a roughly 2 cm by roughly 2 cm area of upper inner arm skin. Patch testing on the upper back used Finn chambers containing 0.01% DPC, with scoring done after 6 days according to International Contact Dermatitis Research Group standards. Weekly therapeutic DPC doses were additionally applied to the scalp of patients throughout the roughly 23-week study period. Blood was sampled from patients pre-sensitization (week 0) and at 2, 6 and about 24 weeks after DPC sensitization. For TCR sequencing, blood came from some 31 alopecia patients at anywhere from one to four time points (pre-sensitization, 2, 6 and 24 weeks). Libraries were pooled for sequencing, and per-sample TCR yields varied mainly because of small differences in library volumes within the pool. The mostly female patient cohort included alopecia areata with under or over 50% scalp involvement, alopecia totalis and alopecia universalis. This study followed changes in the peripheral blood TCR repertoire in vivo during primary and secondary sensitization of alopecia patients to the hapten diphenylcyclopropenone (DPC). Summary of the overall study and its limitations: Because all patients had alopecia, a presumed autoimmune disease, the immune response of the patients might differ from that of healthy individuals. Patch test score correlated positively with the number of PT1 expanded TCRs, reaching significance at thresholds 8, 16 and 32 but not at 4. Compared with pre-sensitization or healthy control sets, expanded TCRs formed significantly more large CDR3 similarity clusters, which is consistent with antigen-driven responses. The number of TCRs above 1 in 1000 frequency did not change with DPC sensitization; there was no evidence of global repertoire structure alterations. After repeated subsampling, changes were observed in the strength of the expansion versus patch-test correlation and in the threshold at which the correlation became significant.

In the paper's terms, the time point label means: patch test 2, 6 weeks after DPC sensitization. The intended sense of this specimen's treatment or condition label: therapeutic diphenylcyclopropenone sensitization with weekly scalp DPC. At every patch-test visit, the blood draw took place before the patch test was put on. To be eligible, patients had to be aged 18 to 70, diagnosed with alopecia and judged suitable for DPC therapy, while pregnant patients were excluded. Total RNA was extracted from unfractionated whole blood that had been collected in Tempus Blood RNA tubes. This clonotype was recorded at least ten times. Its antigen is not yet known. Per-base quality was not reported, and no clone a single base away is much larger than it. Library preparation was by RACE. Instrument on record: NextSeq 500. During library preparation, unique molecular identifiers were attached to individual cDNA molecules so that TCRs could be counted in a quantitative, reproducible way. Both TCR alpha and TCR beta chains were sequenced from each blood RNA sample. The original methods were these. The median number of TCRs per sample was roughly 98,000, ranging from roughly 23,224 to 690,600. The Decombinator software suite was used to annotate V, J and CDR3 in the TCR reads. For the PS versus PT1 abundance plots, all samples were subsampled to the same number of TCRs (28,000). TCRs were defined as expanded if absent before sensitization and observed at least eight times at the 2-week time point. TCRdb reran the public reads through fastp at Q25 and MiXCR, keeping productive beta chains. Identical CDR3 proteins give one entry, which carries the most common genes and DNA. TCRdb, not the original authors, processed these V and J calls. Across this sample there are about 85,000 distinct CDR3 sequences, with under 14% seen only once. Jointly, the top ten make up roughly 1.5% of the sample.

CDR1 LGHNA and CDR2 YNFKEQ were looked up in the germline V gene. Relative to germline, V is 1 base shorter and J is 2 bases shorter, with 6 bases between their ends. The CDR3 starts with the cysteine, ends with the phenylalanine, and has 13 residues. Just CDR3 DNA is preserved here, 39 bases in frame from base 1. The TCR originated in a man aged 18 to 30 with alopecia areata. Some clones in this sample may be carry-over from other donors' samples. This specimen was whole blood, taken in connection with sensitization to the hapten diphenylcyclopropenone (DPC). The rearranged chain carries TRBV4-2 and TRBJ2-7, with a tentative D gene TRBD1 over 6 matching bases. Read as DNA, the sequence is TGTGCCAGCAGCCAAGGACAGGCCTACGAGCAGTACTTC. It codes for CASSQGQAYEQYF.